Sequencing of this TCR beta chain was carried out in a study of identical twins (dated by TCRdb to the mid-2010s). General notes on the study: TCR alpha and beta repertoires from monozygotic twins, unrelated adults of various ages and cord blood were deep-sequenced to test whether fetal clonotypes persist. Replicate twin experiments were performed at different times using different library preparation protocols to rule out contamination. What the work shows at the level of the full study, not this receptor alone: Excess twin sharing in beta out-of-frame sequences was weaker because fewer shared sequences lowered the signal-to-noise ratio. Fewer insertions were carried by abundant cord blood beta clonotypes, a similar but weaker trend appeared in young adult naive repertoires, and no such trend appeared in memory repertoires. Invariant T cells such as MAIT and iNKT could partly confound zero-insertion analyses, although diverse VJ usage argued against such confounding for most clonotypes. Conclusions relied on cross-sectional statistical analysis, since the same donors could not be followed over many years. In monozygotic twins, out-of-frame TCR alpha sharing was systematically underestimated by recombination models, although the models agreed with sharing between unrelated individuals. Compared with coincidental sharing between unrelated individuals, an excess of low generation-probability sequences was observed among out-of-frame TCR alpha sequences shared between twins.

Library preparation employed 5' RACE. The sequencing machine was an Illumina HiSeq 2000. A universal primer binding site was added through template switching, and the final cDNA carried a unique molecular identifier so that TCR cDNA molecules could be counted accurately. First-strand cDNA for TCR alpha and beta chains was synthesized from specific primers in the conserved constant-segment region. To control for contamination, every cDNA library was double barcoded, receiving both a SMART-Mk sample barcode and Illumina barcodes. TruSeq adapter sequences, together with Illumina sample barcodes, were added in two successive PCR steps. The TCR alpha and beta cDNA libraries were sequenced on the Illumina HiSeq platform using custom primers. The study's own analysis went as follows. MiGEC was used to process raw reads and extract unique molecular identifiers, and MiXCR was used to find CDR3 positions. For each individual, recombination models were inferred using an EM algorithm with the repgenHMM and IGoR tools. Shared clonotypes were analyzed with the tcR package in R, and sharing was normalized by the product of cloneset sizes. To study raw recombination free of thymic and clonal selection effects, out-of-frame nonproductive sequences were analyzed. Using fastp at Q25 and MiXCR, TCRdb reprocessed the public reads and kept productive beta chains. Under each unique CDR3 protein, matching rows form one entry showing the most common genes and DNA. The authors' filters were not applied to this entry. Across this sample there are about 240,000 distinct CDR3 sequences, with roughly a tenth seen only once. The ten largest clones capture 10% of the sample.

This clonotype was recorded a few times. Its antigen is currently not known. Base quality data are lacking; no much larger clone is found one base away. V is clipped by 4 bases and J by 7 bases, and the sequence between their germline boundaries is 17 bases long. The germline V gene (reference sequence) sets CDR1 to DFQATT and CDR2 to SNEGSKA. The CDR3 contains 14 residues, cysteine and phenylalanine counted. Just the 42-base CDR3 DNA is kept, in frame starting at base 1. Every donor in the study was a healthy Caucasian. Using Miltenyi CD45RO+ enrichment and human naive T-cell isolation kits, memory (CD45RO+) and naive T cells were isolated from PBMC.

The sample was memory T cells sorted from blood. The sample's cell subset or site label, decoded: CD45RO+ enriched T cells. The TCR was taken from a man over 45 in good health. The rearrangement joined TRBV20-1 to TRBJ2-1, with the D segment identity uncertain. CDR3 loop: CSATSGLGGNEQFF. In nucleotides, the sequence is TGCAGTGCTACGTCTGGGCTAGGTGGGAATGAGCAGTTCTTC.